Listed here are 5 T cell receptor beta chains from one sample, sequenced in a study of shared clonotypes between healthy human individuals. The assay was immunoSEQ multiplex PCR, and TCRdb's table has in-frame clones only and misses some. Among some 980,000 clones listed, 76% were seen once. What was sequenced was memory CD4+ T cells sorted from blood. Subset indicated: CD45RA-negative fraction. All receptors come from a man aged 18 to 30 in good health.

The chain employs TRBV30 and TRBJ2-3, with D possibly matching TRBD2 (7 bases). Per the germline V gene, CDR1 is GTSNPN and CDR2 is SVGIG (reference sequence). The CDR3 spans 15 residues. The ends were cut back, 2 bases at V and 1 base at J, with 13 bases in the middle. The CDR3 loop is CAWSKGEGGTDTQYF. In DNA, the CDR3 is TGTGCCTGGAGTAAAGGGGAGGGGGGCACAGATACGCAGTATTTT.

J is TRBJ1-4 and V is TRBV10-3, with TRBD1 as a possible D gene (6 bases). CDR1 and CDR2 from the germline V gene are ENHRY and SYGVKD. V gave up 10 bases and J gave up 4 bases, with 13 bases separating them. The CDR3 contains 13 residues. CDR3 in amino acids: CASQQGVNEKLFF. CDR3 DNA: TGTGCCAGCCAACAGGGTGTTAATGAAAAACTGTTTTTT.

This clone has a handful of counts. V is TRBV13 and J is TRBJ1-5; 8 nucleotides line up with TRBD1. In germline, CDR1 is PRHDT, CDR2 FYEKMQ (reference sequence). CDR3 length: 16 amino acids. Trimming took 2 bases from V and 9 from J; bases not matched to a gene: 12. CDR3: CASSLRGTGKVWPQHF. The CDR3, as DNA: TGTGCCAGCAGCTTAAGGGGGACAGGAAAGGTTTGGCCCCAGCATTTT.

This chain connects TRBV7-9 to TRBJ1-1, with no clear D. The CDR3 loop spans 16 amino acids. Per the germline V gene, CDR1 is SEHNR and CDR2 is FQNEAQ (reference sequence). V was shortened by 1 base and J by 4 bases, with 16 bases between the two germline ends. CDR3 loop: CASSLGSQRGGTEAFF. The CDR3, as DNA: TGTGCCAGCAGCTTAGGTAGCCAGCGCGGTGGCACTGAAGCTTTCTTT.

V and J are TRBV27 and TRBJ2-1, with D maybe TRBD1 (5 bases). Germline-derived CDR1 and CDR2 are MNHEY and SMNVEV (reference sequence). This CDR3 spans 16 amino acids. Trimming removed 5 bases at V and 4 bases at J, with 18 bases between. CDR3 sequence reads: CASSTSRVMFYNEQFF. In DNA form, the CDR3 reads TGTGCCAGCAGTACTTCCAGGGTCATGTTTTACAATGAGCAGTTCTTC.